This TCR beta chain was captured by sequencing in a study of T cells after yellow fever vaccination. Overall study: Fractions containing few cells were prepared with SMART-Seq v4 Ultra Low Input. Study-wide results and caveats: Most clones from primary vaccination were detected again post-booster (approximately 96% CD4, approximately 90% CD8). Shared CD4/CD8 clonotypes were a small share, likely from convergent recombination.

Template switching with 5'RACE generated the TCR cDNA and added a universal primer site and UMIs. TCRdb analysed the 5' RACE reads with MiXCR anew, one entry per CDR3 protein. The sample has about 350,000 distinct CDR3 sequences, 9.5% to 15% seen once. A few counts support this clonotype. The antigen remains unidentified. The clonotype was recovered from a man younger than 35 who received the YFV17D yellow fever vaccine. This specimen was CD4+ T cells sorted from PBMCs, taken 15 days after the yellow fever booster vaccination.

CDR3 sequence: CASSLELGSYGYTF. The CDR3 nucleotides are TGCGCCAGCAGCTTGGAATTAGGGAGCTATGGCTACACCTTC. The V and J genes are TRBV5-1 and TRBJ1-2, with unresolved D. Germline lookup yields CDR1 SGHRS and CDR2 YFSETQ. The V end lost 0 bases, the J end lost 4 bases, and 10 bases lay between the germline ends. The CDR3 loop spans 14 amino acids.